The 5 T cell receptor beta chains in this list originate from one sample, sequenced in a study of T-cell reconstitution after alpha-beta-depleted transplantation in children. A TCRbeta library incorporating unique molecular identifiers was prepared. MiXCR, applied by TCRdb to the PCR reads, yields one record per CDR3 protein. The table shows fewer than 750,000 distinct CDR3 sequences, with under 25% occurring only once. This specimen consisted of PBMCs, mostly from graft donor cells, obtained 360 days after TCRalphabeta/CD19-depleted stem cell transplant. The receptors originated from a boy under two years old who had a stem cell transplant for acute myeloid leukemia, so the T cells may come from the graft donor.

This clonotype was seen only a few times. The rearrangement joins TRBV20-1 to TRBJ2-1, with TRBD2 matching 10 bases. Germline CDR1 reads DFQATT; CDR2 reads SNEGSKA (reference sequence). The CDR3 totals 18 residues. V shed 0 bases and J 1 base; nucleotides not matched to a gene: 9. The CDR3 DNA reads TGCAGTGCTAGAGATCCCAGCGGGGGGGAAATGTCCTACAATGAGCAGTTCTTC. Protein sequence: CSARDPSGGEMSYNEQFF.

This clonotype was picked up many times. This rearrangement joins TRBV6-5 to TRBJ1-1; the D gene is possibly TRBD1 (6 bases). Germline loops: CDR1 MNHEY, CDR2 SVGAGI. With 1 base removed from V and 6 bases from J, the gap between germline ends came to 12 bases. There are 14 residues in the CDR3. CDR3 DNA sequence: TGTGCCAGCAGTTACTGGGGGGGCGAGGCTGAAGCTTTCTTT. Translating gives CASSYWGGEAEAFF.

There are a few counts of this clonotype. The genes are TRBV20-1 and TRBJ1-1; D ambiguous. The CDR3 length is 19 residues. Germline V CDR1 and CDR2: DFQATT, SNEGSKA (reference sequence). V was cut by 0 bases and J by 4 bases, with 27 bases left in between. CDR3: CSARDSLGSGYSFGTEAFF. CDR3 sequence (DNA): TGCAGTGCTAGAGATTCCCTTGGCTCAGGTTACTCATTTGGCACTGAAGCTTTCTTT.

V usage is TRBV7-8 and J usage is TRBJ2-7; D unclear. The V gene's germline CDR1 is SGHVS and CDR2 FQNEAQ. CDR3 length: 15 residues. V lost 5 bases and J lost 5, with 19 bases in between. CDR3 protein: CASSQNSWGLHEQYV. In DNA, the CDR3 is TGTGCCAGCAGCCAAAATAGCTGGGGTCTCCACGAGCAGTACGTC.

V gene TRBV5-1 combines with J gene TRBJ2-7; possibly TRBD1 for D (6 bases). From germline, CDR1 is SGHRS and CDR2 YFSETQ. Trimming took off 7 bases at V and 4 bases at J, with 18 bases between the two ends. The CDR3 has 14 amino acids. The CDR3 protein is CASSRDKGDYEQYF. CDR3 in DNA: TGCGCCAGCTCCCGGGACAAGGGGGATTACGAGCAGTACTTC.